This record concerns one TCR beta chain sequence. The antigen is not known. This record belongs to a study of PD-1 blockade in classical Hodgkin lymphoma. Study results and limitations: Patients starting nivolumab under 1 year after ASCT were excluded. Whereas CD4+ TCR diversity had risen significantly by C4D1, CD8+ TCR diversity had not. Reported findings placed baseline TCR diversity lower in newly diagnosed patients (compared with healthy donors). Newly diagnosed patients had diversity similar to the baseline diversity of complete responders.

Time point specified: cycle 4 day 1 (C4D1), after more than five weeks of nivolumab. Each patient relapsed following autologous stem cell transplantation, and prior brentuximab vedotin exposure differed. The CD4+ T cells used were purified from thawed PBMCs through magnetic negative selection. The assay was immunoSEQ multiplex PCR, and TCRdb's table has in-frame clones only and misses some. The table has around 17,000 clones, 65% to 85% seen once; the top ten hold 1.5% to 2%. The source was CD4+ T cells from blood, collected before the fourth cycle of nivolumab. This TCR was recovered from a human donor with classical Hodgkin lymphoma.

The CDR3 region is CASRRTSLSYEQYF. The CDR3 DNA reads TGTGCCAGCCGGAGGACATCCCTCTCCTACGAGCAGTACTTC. The gene calls are TRBV5-4 and TRBJ2-5; D is possibly TRBD1 or TRBD2 (5 bases each). The J call may be mistaken, given a closer DNA end match to TRBJ2-7. The V gene's germline CDR1 is SGHNT and CDR2 YYREEE (reference sequence). The CDR3 has 14 residues.